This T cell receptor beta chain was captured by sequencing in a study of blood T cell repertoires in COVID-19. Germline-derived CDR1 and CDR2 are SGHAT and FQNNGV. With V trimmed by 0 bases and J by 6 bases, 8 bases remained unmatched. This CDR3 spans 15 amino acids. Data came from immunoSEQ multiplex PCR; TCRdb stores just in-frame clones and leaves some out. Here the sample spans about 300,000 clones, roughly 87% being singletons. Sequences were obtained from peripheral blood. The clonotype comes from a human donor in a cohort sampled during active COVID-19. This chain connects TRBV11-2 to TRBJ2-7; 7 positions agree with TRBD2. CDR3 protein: CASSLDWVGRGEQYF. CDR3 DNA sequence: TGTGCCAGCAGCTTAGATTGGGTAGGGAGGGGCGAGCAGTACTTC. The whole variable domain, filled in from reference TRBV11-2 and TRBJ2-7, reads EAGVAQSPRYKIIEKRQSVAFWCNPISGHATLYWYQQILGQGPKLLIQFQNNGVVDDSQLPKDRFSAERLKGVDSTLKIQPAKLEDSAVYLCASSLDWVGRGEQYFGPGTRLTVT.